This TCR beta chain stems from a study of identifying expanded T cells in peripheral blood. Using immunoSEQ multiplex PCR, the repertoire was profiled, and TCRdb retains in-frame clones only, with some absent. Among some 91,000 clones listed, 88% were seen once. Trimming cost V 5 bases and J 3 bases, with 11 bases left between them. Germline V CDR1 and CDR2: SEHNR, FQNEAQ (reference sequence). The CDR3 is 13 amino acids. The source is a person aged 18-70 years in good health. The material sequenced was blood. The V call is TRBV7-9, the J call TRBJ2-7; D is perhaps TRBD2 (5 bases). The CDR3 DNA follows: TGTGCCAGCAGCGCGCTAGGAGGCTACGAGCAGTACTTC. As protein: CASSALGGYEQYF. The full variable domain, rest sourced from reference TRBV7-9 and TRBJ2-7, is DTGVSQNPRHKITKRGQNVTFRCDPISEHNRLYWYRQTLGQGPEFLTYFQNEAQLEKSRLLSDRFSAERPKGSFSTLEIQRTEQGDSAMYLCASSALGGYEQYFGPGTRLTVT.